This paragraph reports one T cell receptor (beta chain). What it binds is not known. The sample comes from a study of T cell responses to AZD1222 COVID-19 vaccine. The study, taken as a whole, reports: Baseline seropositivity characterized only a handful of AZD1222 recipients. Compared with day 0, the breadth and depth of the Spike-specific TCR repertoire rose significantly after two doses of AZD1222.

J was trimmed by 3 bases and V by 5 bases; bases with no gene match: 5. Germline values: CDR1 SGHAT, CDR2 FQNNGV. The CDR3 sequence is 15 residues long. Sequenced by immunoSEQ multiplex PCR; TCRdb stores in-frame clones only, minus some. The sample contains roughly 100,000 clones, 82% of which appear only once. V is TRBV11-2 and J is TRBJ1-3; 9 bases line up with TRBD1. The specimen comprised peripheral blood, sampled on day 0 of AZD1222 vaccination. This TCR came from an adult in good health. The CDR3: CASSLDRGSGNTIYF. As DNA, the CDR3 is TGTGCCAGCAGCCTGGACAGGGGTAGTGGAAACACCATATATTTT.